This T cell receptor (beta chain) came from a study of T cell responses to AZD1222 COVID-19 vaccine. The CDR3 totals 16 residues. The germline V gene has CDR1 MRHNA and CDR2 SNTAGT. The junction had 1 base not matched to a gene; V was cut back by 0 bases and J by 1 base. This table comes from immunoSEQ multiplex PCR, and its TCRdb copy is limited to in-frame clones, with some not included. This sample has some 83,000 clones; 75% to 90% occur once, and the top ten carry roughly 5.6%. The sample here was peripheral blood, taken on day 0 of AZD1222 vaccination. The chain combines TRBV6-4 with TRBJ2-3; 10 nucleotides line up with TRBD2. The TCR originated in an adult in good health. The CDR3 protein is CASSDSSGGGTDTQYF. As DNA, the CDR3 is TGTGCCAGCAGTGACTCGAGCGGGGGGGGCACAGATACGCAGTATTTT.